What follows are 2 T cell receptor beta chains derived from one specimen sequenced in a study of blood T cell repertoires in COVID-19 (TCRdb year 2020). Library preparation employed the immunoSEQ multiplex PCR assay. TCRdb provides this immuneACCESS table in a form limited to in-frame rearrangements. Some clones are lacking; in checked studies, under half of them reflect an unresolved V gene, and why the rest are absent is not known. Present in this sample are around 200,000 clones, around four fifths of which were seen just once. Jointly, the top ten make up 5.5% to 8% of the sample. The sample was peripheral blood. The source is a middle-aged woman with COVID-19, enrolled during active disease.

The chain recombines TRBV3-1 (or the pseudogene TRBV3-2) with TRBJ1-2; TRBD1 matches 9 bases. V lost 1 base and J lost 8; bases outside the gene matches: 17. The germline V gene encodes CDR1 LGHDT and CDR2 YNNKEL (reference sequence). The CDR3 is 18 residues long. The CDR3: CASSQVTGGRVRPWGYTF. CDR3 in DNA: TGTGCCAGCAGCCAAGTTACAGGGGGCCGCGTCCGGCCTTGGGGCTACACCTTC.

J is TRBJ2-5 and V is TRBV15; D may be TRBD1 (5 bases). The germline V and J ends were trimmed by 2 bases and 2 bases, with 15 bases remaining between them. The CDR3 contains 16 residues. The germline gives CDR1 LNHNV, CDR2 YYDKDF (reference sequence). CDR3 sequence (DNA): TGTGCCACCAGCAGACAGGGCCCGAGGTGGCAAGAGACCCAGTACTTC. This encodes CATSRQGPRWQETQYF.